The present TCR beta chain was sequenced within a study of neurological immune-mediated disorders. On the study more broadly: Relapsing-remitting forms accounted for most of the roughly 34 multiple sclerosis patients and secondary progressive forms for 3.

Notes on the study in general: The study found no CDR3 amino acid sequences shared by expanded clones across subjects, suggesting private repertoires in all groups. Patients with HTLV-1-associated myelopathy had the highest level of TCR clonal expansion, whereas patients with multiple sclerosis had the lowest level, falling beneath the level found in healthy controls.

CDR3 length: 11 residues. V was cut by 5 bases and J by 5 bases, with 7 bases left in between. Germline V gene data show CDR1 as SGHRS and CDR2 as YFSETQ. TCRdb reprocessed the 5' RACE reads with MiXCR, giving one entry per CDR3 protein. The data show over 35,000 distinct CDR3 sequences, 3.5% to 4% seen once. The table lists this clonotype with a few counts. What it binds is not known. This sequence was found in a man younger than 40 with multiple sclerosis. This chain connects TRBV5-1 to TRBJ2-5; D gene unclear. Sequences were obtained from PBMCs. CDR3 residues: CASRFRETQYF. The CDR3 nucleotides read TGCGCCAGCAGATTCAGGGAGACCCAGTACTTC.